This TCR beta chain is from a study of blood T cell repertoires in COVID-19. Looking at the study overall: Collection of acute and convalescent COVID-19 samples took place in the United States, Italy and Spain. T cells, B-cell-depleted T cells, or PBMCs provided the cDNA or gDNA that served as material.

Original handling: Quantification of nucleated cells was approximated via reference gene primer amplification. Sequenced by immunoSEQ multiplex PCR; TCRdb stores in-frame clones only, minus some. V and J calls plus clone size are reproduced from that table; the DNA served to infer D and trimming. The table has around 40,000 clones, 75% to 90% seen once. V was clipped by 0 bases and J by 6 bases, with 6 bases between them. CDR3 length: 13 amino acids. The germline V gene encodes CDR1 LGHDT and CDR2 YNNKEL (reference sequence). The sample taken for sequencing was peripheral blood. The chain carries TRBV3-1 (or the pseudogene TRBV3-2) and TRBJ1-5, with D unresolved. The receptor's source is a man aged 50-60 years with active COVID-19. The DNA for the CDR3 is TGTGCCAGCAGCCAAGATGTCCGTCAGCCCCAGCATTTT. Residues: CASSQDVRQPQHF.